Listed here are 28 T cell receptor beta chains from one sample, sequenced in a study of shared clonotypes between healthy human individuals. Measured with immunoSEQ multiplex PCR; TCRdb has only the in-frame clones, and not every one. This table has approximately 320,000 clones, roughly 87% appearing once. Sequenced sample: memory CD8+ T cells sorted from blood. The subset is: CD45RO+ cells pooled with CCR7-negative TemRA cells. Receptors originate from a man aged 18 to 30 in good health.

This clone was detected once. V is TRBV10-2 and J is TRBJ2-7, with D perhaps matching TRBD2 (6 bases). CDR1 WSHSY and CDR2 SAAADI come from the germline V gene. This CDR3 has 14 residues. V gave up 5 bases and J gave up 0 bases, with 11 bases separating them. As DNA, the CDR3 is TGCGCCAGCAGTTCGGACGGGAGCTCCTACGAGCAGTACTTC. It translates to CASSSDGSSYEQYF.

The V and J genes are TRBV4-2 and TRBJ2-3, with TRBD2 identical over 8 bases. Trimming removed 0 bases from V and 4 bases from J; junction bases left unmatched: 12. This CDR3 comprises 18 residues. Germline-derived CDR1 and CDR2 are LGHNA and YNFKEQ. The CDR3 loop reads CASSQERGLAGPSDTQYF. The CDR3 region has the DNA TGTGCCAGCAGCCAAGAAAGGGGCCTAGCGGGTCCCTCAGATACGCAGTATTTT.

This clone was observed a handful of times. The chain is built from TRBV6-5 and TRBJ1-1, with D uncertain. Trimming left V 2 bases short and J 4 bases short, with 8 bases between. This CDR3 comprises 13 residues. The germline V gene has CDR1 MNHEY and CDR2 SVGAGI. CDR3 in DNA: TGTGCCAGCAGTTACGCGTGGGGCACTGAAGCTTTCTTT. Translation gives CASSYAWGTEAFF.

The gene calls are TRBV9 and TRBJ2-1, with 13 bases identical to TRBD2. Trimming at V came to 0 bases and at J to 7 bases, leaving 10 bases not matched to a gene. Germline V lookup: CDR1 SGDLS, CDR2 YYNGEE. This CDR3 contains 18 residues. CDR3 DNA: TGTGCCAGCAGCGTAGAGGGGACTAGCGGGAACAAGGGGAATGAGCAGTTCTTC. Residues: CASSVEGTSGNKGNEQFF. Drawing the rest from reference TRBV9 and TRBJ2-1, the complete variable domain is DSGVTQTPKHLITATGQRVTLRCSPRSGDLSVYWYQQSLDQGLQFLIQYYNGEERAKGNILERFSAQQFPDLHSELNLSSLELGDSALYFCASSVEGTSGNKGNEQFFGPGTRLTVL.

This chain connects TRBV6-5 to TRBJ2-2, with D possibly being TRBD1 (5 bases). The germline V gene has CDR1 MNHEY and CDR2 SVGAGI. Deletions cut 2 bases from V and 6 bases from J, with 10 bases between. The CDR3 length is 14 residues. The CDR3: CASSYGAGSGELFF. CDR3 nucleotides: TGTGCCAGCAGTTACGGGGCAGGGTCCGGGGAGCTGTTTTTT.

This clone has at least ten counts. The chain recombines TRBV28 with TRBJ2-2, with a tentative D call TRBD2 (7 bases). V lost 5 bases, J lost 4 bases, and 20 bases lay in between. This CDR3 region has 17 residues. CDR1 and CDR2 (germline): MDHEN, SYDVKM. CDR3 sequence: CASSPRGDTLATGELFF. CDR3 nucleotide sequence: TGTGCCAGCAGTCCCCGGGGGGACACCTTGGCCACCGGGGAGCTGTTTTTT.

The chain uses TRBV11-2 and TRBJ2-3; D perhaps matches TRBD1 (5 bases). Per the germline V gene, CDR1 is SGHAT and CDR2 is FQNNGV. V was cut by 0 bases and J by 0 bases, with 10 bases left in between. This CDR3 region has 16 residues. The CDR3 DNA follows: TGTGCCAGCAGCTTAGATGGACAAACTAGCACAGATACGCAGTATTTT. As protein: CASSLDGQTSTDTQYF.

This clone was recorded once. The chain couples TRBV6-5 to TRBJ2-2; 7 positions match TRBD2. Germline-derived CDR1 and CDR2 are MNHEY and SVGAGI. The CDR3 runs to 14 residues. Losses at the gene ends were 8 bases for V and 3 bases for J; bases not matched to a gene: 6. CDR3 sequence reads: CASGEAGYTGELFF. CDR3 DNA: TGTGCCAGCGGGGAAGCGGGGTACACCGGGGAGCTGTTTTTT.

The chain combines TRBV4-1 with TRBJ2-1; possibly TRBD2 for D (6 bases). V was clipped by 1 base and J by 3 bases, with 16 bases between them. CDR3 length: 17 residues. Germline V CDR1 and CDR2: MGHRA, YSYEKL. The CDR3 DNA is TGCGCCAGCAGCCAAGGTACTACGGGGGAGAACTACAATGAGCAGTTCTTC. It yields the protein CASSQGTTGENYNEQFF.

This chain uses TRBV9 with TRBJ2-5; TRBD2 matches 11 bases. V was clipped by 4 bases and J by 3 bases; unmatched bases: 5. The CDR3 is made up of 15 amino acids. Germline values: CDR1 SGDLS, CDR2 YYNGEE. CDR3 residues: CASSQLGLAEETQYF. The CDR3 DNA sequence: TGTGCCAGCAGCCAACTGGGACTAGCGGAAGAGACCCAGTACTTC.

V usage is TRBV2 and J usage is TRBJ2-1, with 11 bases aligning to TRBD2. Germline V CDR1 and CDR2: SNHLY, FYNNEI. After removal of 8 bases from V and 4 bases from J, the junction contained 4 bases not matched to a gene. The CDR3 length is 14 residues. The CDR3 nucleotides are TGTGCCAGCTTACTAGCGGGGGAATACAATGAGCAGTTCTTC. Translated: CASLLAGEYNEQFF.

The chain joins TRBV6-4 to TRBJ1-5, with D possibly TRBD1 on 5 matching bases. The CDR3 spans 17 residues. Trimming left V 3 bases short and J 4 bases short, with 19 bases between. Germline V lookup: CDR1 MRHNA, CDR2 SNTAGT. The CDR3 sequence is CASSDRGLGERNQPQHF. CDR3 nucleotide sequence: TGTGCCAGCAGTGATAGGGGTCTCGGGGAGCGAAATCAGCCCCAGCATTTT.

This clone has only one observation. V and J are TRBV6-4 and TRBJ1-4, with D possibly TRBD1 on 5 matching bases. V lost 0 bases to trimming and J lost 0 bases, with 14 bases between them. This CDR3 has 18 residues. Germline V CDR1 and CDR2: MRHNA, SNTAGT. The CDR3 DNA reads TGTGCCAGCAGTGACTCACAGGCTCTTAAAGCAACTAATGAAAAACTGTTTTTT. It yields the protein CASSDSQALKATNEKLFF.

There are a few counts of this clone. The chain combines TRBV6-1 with TRBJ1-6; D uncertain. This CDR3 is 13 amino acids long. Between the trimmed V and J ends, which lost 0 bases and 9 bases, there was a span of 6 bases. The V gene's germline CDR1 is MNHNS and CDR2 SASEGT. The CDR3 DNA is TGTGCCAGCAGTGAAGCGCAACTTTCACCCCTCCACTTT. This codes for CASSEAQLSPLHF.

V gene TRBV7-6 combines with J gene TRBJ2-1; 10 nucleotides line up with TRBD2. Trimming cost V 3 bases and J 4 bases; bases outside gene matches: 6. The germline gives CDR1 SGHVS, CDR2 FNYEAQ. This CDR3 is 16 amino acids long. CDR3 sequence: CASSLGLAGVYNEQFF. Written as DNA, the CDR3 is TGTGCCAGCAGCTTGGGCCTAGCGGGGGTATACAATGAGCAGTTCTTC.

This chain joins TRBV7-6 and TRBJ2-7; TRBD1 matches 10 bases. The V gene end was trimmed by 0 bases and the J gene end by 6 bases; junction bases not matched to a gene: 5. Per the germline V gene, CDR1 is SGHVS and CDR2 is FNYEAQ. The CDR3 consists of 15 residues. CDR3 coding DNA: TGTGCCAGCAGCTTAGCGGACAGGGGGATCGCCGAGCAGTACTTC. Translating gives CASSLADRGIAEQYF.

The genes are TRBV5-6 and TRBJ2-1, with D possibly TRBD1 on 6 matching bases. V gave up 2 bases and J gave up 4 bases, with 13 bases separating them. CDR1 is SGHDT and CDR2 is YYEEEE in the germline V gene. This CDR3 is 15 amino acids long. The CDR3 sequence: CASSLRDRIYNEQFF. The CDR3 DNA is TGTGCCAGCAGCTTAAGAGACAGGATATACAATGAGCAGTTCTTC.

V and J are TRBV7-2 and TRBJ2-7; D call uncertain. Germline V gene lookup returns CDR1 SGHTA and CDR2 FQGNSA. CDR3 length equals 13 residues. Trimming removed 1 base at V and 3 bases at J, with 7 bases between. The CDR3 reads CASSLDVLYEQYF. CDR3 coding DNA: TGTGCCAGCAGCTTAGACGTCCTCTACGAGCAGTACTTC.

This clone was counted only a few times. This rearrangement joins TRBV10-3 to TRBJ2-7, with 7 bases lining up with TRBD2. The CDR3 length is 15 residues. V was clipped by 3 bases and J by 2 bases; unmatched bases: 7. Germline V lookup: CDR1 ENHRY, CDR2 SYGVKD. The CDR3 region has the DNA TGTGCCATCAGTGATACCCCTAGCGGCACCTACGAGCAGTACTTC. Its translation: CAISDTPSGTYEQYF.

The genes are TRBV5-6 and TRBJ1-2; the D is unclear. The V end was cut by 2 bases, the J end by 4 bases, with 6 bases between. This CDR3 is built from 12 residues. The germline V gene encodes CDR1 SGHDT and CDR2 YYEEEE. Written as DNA, the CDR3 is TGTGCCAGCAGCTTCCGCAGCTATGGCTACACCTTC. Its translation is CASSFRSYGYTF. Using reference TRBV5-6 and TRBJ1-2 for the parts outside the CDR3, the full variable domain is DAGVTQSPTHLIKTRGQQVTLRCSPKSGHDTVSWYQQALGQGPQFIFQYYEEEERQRGNFPDRFSGHQFPNYSSELNVNALLLGDSALYLCASSFRSYGYTFGSGTRLTVV.

The rearrangement links TRBV28 to TRBJ2-3, with D unclear. V was clipped by 3 bases and J by 5 bases, with 12 bases between them. Germline-derived CDR1 and CDR2 are MDHEN and SYDVKM. CDR3 size: 14 residues. Here the CDR3 reads CASSLSSGLDTQYF. CDR3 DNA sequence: TGTGCCAGCAGTTTGTCCAGTGGGCTAGATACGCAGTATTTT.

The chain joins TRBV5-8 to TRBJ1-6, with D possibly being TRBD1 (6 bases). Germline CDR1 and CDR2: SGHTS and YDEGEE. V lost 0 bases and J lost 0, with 13 bases in between. The length of the CDR3 is 18 residues. The CDR3, as DNA: TGTGCCAGCAGCTTGGCGGCAGGGGCAAACTCCTATAATTCACCCCTCCACTTT. It is translated as CASSLAAGANSYNSPLHF.

This chain uses TRBV7-9 with TRBJ2-3; D possibly matches TRBD1 or TRBD2 (6 bases each). This CDR3 contains 19 residues. The ends were cut back, 5 bases at V and 2 bases at J, with 26 bases in the middle. Germline CDR1 is SEHNR and CDR2 is FQNEAQ (reference sequence). CDR3 amino acids: CASSPDLWGATVNTDTQYF. DNA of the CDR3: TGTGCCAGCAGCCCGGACTTGTGGGGGGCAACTGTCAACACAGATACGCAGTATTTT.

The V gene is TRBV5-6, the J gene TRBJ2-5, with D uncertain. Germline lookup yields CDR1 SGHDT and CDR2 YYEEEE. Trimming left V 5 bases short and J 5 bases short, with 13 bases between. The length of the CDR3 is 13 residues. CDR3 in amino acids: CASSLDVVETQYF. The DNA for the CDR3 is TGTGCCAGCAGTCTCGACGTAGTGGAGACCCAGTACTTC. The whole variable domain, remainder taken from reference TRBV5-6 and TRBJ2-5, is DAGVTQSPTHLIKTRGQQVTLRCSPKSGHDTVSWYQQALGQGPQFIFQYYEEEERQRGNFPDRFSGHQFPNYSSELNVNALLLGDSALYLCASSLDVVETQYFGPGTRLLVL.

The chain joins TRBV5-4 to TRBJ1-2; D unclear. Germline CDR1 and CDR2: SGHNT and YYREEE (reference sequence). The CDR3 extends over 13 amino acids. V gave up 2 bases and J gave up 2 bases, with 7 bases separating them. This CDR3 is CASSFGPNYGYTF. Written as DNA, the CDR3 is TGTGCCAGCAGCTTTGGGCCGAACTATGGCTACACCTTC.

The chain carries TRBV27 and TRBJ2-1; D not certain. Germline values: CDR1 MNHEY, CDR2 SMNVEV (reference sequence). V was shortened by 0 bases and J by 7 bases, with 10 bases between the two germline ends. The CDR3 loop spans 14 amino acids. Here the CDR3 reads CASSLSGIGNEQFF. CDR3 in DNA: TGTGCCAGCAGTTTATCAGGGATCGGGAATGAGCAGTTCTTC.

The V gene is TRBV27, the J gene TRBJ2-5, with TRBD1 matching over 8 bases. The ends lost 5 bases at V and 2 bases at J; junction bases unmatched: 4. In germline, CDR1 is MNHEY, CDR2 SMNVEV (reference sequence). The CDR3 length is 14 residues. CDR3 sequence reads: CASSTRDRQETQYF. In DNA form, the CDR3 reads TGTGCCAGCAGTACCCGGGACAGGCAAGAGACCCAGTACTTC.

The chain joins TRBV9 to TRBJ1-1; D remains unclear. Trimming stripped 0 bases from V and 4 bases from J, with 13 bases between. The germline V gene encodes CDR1 SGDLS and CDR2 YYNGEE. The CDR3 covers 15 residues. CDR3 DNA: TGTGCCAGCAGCGTAGACCCGGGCCTGGGCACTGAAGCTTTCTTT. Translated: CASSVDPGLGTEAFF.